Listed below are T cell receptor beta chains from one sample, sequenced in a study of blood T cell repertoires in COVID-19. The protocol was immunoSEQ multiplex PCR, while the TCRdb copy is restricted to in-frame clones and leaves out a portion. The top ten hold roughly 0.72% of the sample, which has more than 450,000 clones, roughly 87% seen once. Input material: PBMCs or T cells enriched from blood (not recorded which). The receptors stem from a woman under 30 who had recovered from COVID-19. Each CDR3 is given with its conserved first and last residue. Fields, in order: V gene, CDR3 length, J gene, clone size, D gene, CDR3 protein, CDR3 DNA. A D gene is named only where the DNA matches it firmly. The size of a clone is reported for some rows only, either as once, few or many, or as a class for expanded clones.

>TRBV28|11|TRBJ1-5|NA|NA
CASSQDQPQHF
TGTGCCAGCAGTCAGGATCAGCCCCAGCATTTT
>TRBV5-4|16|TRBJ2-3|NA|TRBD2
CASSLSGGSSTDTQYF
TGTGCCAGCAGCTTGAGCGGGGGAAGCAGCACAGATACGCAGTATTTT
>TRBV6-2/TRBV6-3|13|TRBJ2-7|once|TRBD2
CASSKTSFHEQYF
TGTGCCAGCAGTAAGACTAGCTTCCACGAGCAGTACTTC
>TRBV12-3/TRBV12-4|13|TRBJ1-2|once|NA
CASSYGANYGYTF
TGTGCCAGCAGTTACGGGGCTAACTATGGCTACACCTTC
>TRBV12-5|15|TRBJ2-2|NA|TRBD2
CASGVPRGYTGELFF
TGTGCTAGTGGTGTCCCGCGGGGGTACACCGGGGAGCTGTTTTTT
>TRBV7-2|14|TRBJ2-5|NA|NA
CASSALRDEGAQYF
TGTGCCAGCAGCGCCCTCAGGGACGAGGGGGCCCAGTACTTC
>TRBV5-1|17|TRBJ2-3|NA|TRBD2
CASSSTSGGLSTDTQYF
TGCGCCAGCAGCTCGACTAGCGGGGGTCTTAGCACAGATACGCAGTATTTT
>TRBV5-4|17|TRBJ2-3|NA|TRBD2
CASSPVTSGEGTDTQYF
TGTGCCAGCAGCCCGGTAACTAGCGGGGAGGGCACAGATACGCAGTATTTT
>TRBV5-1|14|TRBJ1-2|NA|NA
CASREGPANYGYTF
TGCGCCAGCCGGGAGGGACCGGCTAACTATGGCTACACCTTC
>TRBV4-1|15|TRBJ1-4|NA|TRBD1
CASSQETGEREKLFF
TGCGCCAGCAGCCAAGAAACAGGGGAGAGGGAAAAACTGTTTTTT
>TRBV7-2|17|TRBJ1-2|NA|TRBD1
CASSRGISGGGSYGYTF
TGTGCCAGCAGCCGGGGGATCTCAGGGGGAGGTTCATATGGCTACACCTTC
>TRBV5-6|14|TRBJ2-7|NA|NA
CASSWTGTPYEQYF
TGTGCCAGCAGCTGGACCGGGACACCCTACGAGCAGTACTTC
>TRBV30|11|TRBJ1-2|NA|NA
CAWSLNYGYTF
TGTGCCTGGAGCCTAAACTATGGCTACACCTTC
>TRBV4-1|15|TRBJ1-3|NA|TRBD1
CASTKDRGSGNTIYF
TGCGCCAGCACTAAGGACAGGGGATCTGGAAACACCATATATTTT
>TRBV28|13|TRBJ1-2|NA|NA
CASSYLTSYGYTF
TGTGCCAGCAGTTATCTGACATCCTATGGCTACACCTTC
>TRBV5-4|14|TRBJ1-1|few|NA
CASSPTGRYTEAFF
TGTGCCAGCAGCCCTACAGGACGGTACACTGAAGCTTTCTTT
>TRBV4-1|16|TRBJ1-5|NA|NA
CASSQPRVGSNQPQHF
TGCGCCAGCAGCCAGCCCAGGGTCGGTAGCAATCAGCCCCAGCATTTT
>TRBV15|17|TRBJ2-2|once|NA
CATSRGPSKAEGGELFF
TGTGCCACCAGCAGAGGCCCTTCGAAGGCTGAGGGCGGGGAGCTGTTTTTT
>TRBV15|17|TRBJ1-2|NA|NA
CATSRVPLTTENYGYTF
TGTGCCACCAGCAGAGTCCCCCTGACTACAGAGAACTATGGCTACACCTTC
>TRBV28|13|TRBJ1-2|few|TRBD1
CAIRAGTGNGYTF
TGTGCCATCAGAGCCGGGACAGGGAATGGCTACACCTTC
>TRBV28|13|TRBJ1-5|few|NA
CVSRQGGNQPQHF
TGTGTCTCTCGCCAGGGAGGAAATCAGCCCCAGCATTTT
>TRBV5-6|14|TRBJ2-5|NA|TRBD1
CASSWGTGKETQYF
TGTGCCAGCAGCTGGGGGACAGGGAAAGAGACCCAGTACTTC
>TRBV19|13|TRBJ1-1|NA|NA
CASRAKGETEAFF
TGTGCCAGTAGAGCGAAGGGGGAAACTGAAGCTTTCTTT
>TRBV5-1|16|TRBJ1-5|once|NA
CASSLAGGGEDQPQHF
TGCGCCAGCAGCTTGGCCGGGGGGGGCGAGGATCAGCCCCAGCATTTT
>TRBV2|11|TRBJ2-1|NA|TRBD2
CASRSWDYQFF
TGTGCCAGCAGGTCCTGGGACTATCAGTTCTTC
>TRBV7-8|16|TRBJ2-2|NA|TRBD1
CASSKLQGAGSGELFF
TGTGCCAGCAGCAAACTACAGGGGGCTGGCTCCGGGGAGCTGTTTTTT